This TCR beta chain comes out of a study of early T cells in non-severe SARS-CoV-2 infection. As for the study in general: Chains were not paired, and sequencing was done on bulk RNA from unsorted whole blood. Study outcomes and limitations: VDJdb-based matching was biased toward anti-spike CD8 responses and missed private and CD4 specificities.

To note about this clonotype: As yet, its antigen is unknown.

From germline, CDR1 is MDHEN and CDR2 SYDVKM. Trimming pared 7 bases from V and 0 bases from J, leaving 16 bases between. This CDR3 comprises 15 residues. cDNA molecules, individually, were tagged with unique molecular identifiers. TCRdb called the 5' RACE reads again in MiXCR, with one record for every CDR3 protein. Of 25,000 to 30,000 distinct CDR3 sequences listed, approximately 4.2% are singletons. This sequence joins TRBV28 and TRBJ2-7; D assignment may be TRBD1 or TRBD2 (5 bases each). This TCR derives from an adult who was a healthcare worker with PCR-confirmed SARS-CoV-2 infection or an uninfected control (not recorded which). The sequenced sample was whole blood. CDR3 sequence (DNA): TGTGCCAGCACTCGAAGGGGACGCGGCTCCTACGAGCAGTACTTC. It translates to CASTRRGRGSYEQYF.